This T cell receptor (beta chain) was captured by sequencing in a study of blood T cell repertoires in COVID-19. In the original processing: Nucleated cell number was recorded as an estimate derived from reference gene primer amplification. The table came from immunoSEQ multiplex PCR; TCRdb's copy has only in-frame clones and leaves some out. V and J calls and clone size are given by that table; D and trimming were obtained from the DNA. This sample has 300,000 to 350,000 clones; around 89% occur once, and the top ten carry around 0.93%. Germline V lookup: CDR1 MDHEN, CDR2 SYDVKM. This CDR3 is 16 amino acids long. A remark on this clone: The junction and the germline gene differ at one end; a read error may be behind it.

The V and J genes are TRBV28 and TRBJ1-6; D is perhaps TRBD1 (6 bases). The sequence came from a woman in her 40s with COVID-19, enrolled during active disease. Sequenced: peripheral blood. This CDR3 is CASSFGQRGYDSPLHF. The CDR3 nucleotides are TGTGCCAGCAGTTTTGGACAGAGGGGCTATGATTCACCCCTCCACTTT.